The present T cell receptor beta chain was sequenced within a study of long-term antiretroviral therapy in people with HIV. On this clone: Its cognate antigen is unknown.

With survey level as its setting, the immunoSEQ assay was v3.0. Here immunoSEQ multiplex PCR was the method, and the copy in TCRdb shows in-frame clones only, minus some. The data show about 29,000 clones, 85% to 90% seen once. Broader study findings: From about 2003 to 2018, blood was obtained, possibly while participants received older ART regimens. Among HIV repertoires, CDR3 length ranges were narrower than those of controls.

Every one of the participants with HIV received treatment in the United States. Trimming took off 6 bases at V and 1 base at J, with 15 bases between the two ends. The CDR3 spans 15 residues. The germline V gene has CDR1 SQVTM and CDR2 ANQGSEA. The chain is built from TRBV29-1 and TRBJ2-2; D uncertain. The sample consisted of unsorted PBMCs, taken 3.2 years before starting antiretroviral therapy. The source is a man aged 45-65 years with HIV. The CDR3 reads CSVYGAKENTGELFF. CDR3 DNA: TGCAGCGTGTACGGTGCGAAAGAGAACACCGGGGAGCTGTTTTTT.